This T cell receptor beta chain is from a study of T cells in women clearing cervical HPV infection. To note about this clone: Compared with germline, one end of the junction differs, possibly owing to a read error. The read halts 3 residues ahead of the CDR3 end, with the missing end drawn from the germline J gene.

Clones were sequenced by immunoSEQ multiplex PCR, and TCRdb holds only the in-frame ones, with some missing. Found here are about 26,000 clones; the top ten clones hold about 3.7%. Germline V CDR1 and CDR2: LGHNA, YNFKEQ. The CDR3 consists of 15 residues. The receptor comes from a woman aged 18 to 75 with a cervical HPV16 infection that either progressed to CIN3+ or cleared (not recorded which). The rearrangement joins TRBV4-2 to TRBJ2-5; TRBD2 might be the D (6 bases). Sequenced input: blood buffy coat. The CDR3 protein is CASSQDFLSGETQYF. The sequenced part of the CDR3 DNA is TGCGCCAGCAGCCAAGACTTCTTGAGCGGGGAGACC.